This passage covers 28 T cell receptor beta chains from one sample sequenced in a study of technical replicates of blood from several donors (dated by TCRdb to 2017 to 2019). Library creation used the immunoSEQ multiplex PCR assay. Entries here come from immuneACCESS through TCRdb and include only in-frame sequences with V and J called. Some clones fail to appear in such tables; in the studies checked, an unresolved V gene covers under half of the shortfall, and the cause of the remainder is unknown. In all, the sample holds about 93,000 clones, and approximately 95% of those were seen once. Of the sample, 0.26% is held by the ten largest clones. Sequencing used T cells isolated from PBMCs. The receptors were sampled from a human donor in good health.

This clone was seen only once. The rearrangement joins TRBV30 to TRBJ1-1, with TRBD1 as a possible D gene (5 bases). Germline CDR1 and CDR2: GTSNPN and SVGIG (reference sequence). Trimming left V 3 bases short and J 2 bases short, with 10 bases between. CDR3 length equals 13 residues. The CDR3 nucleotides read TGTGCCTGGAGCGCGACAGTTAACACTGAAGCTTTCTTT. Protein sequence: CAWSATVNTEAFF. The whole variable domain, remainder taken from reference TRBV30 and TRBJ1-1, is SQTIHQWPATLVQPVGSPLSLECTVEGTSNPNLYWYRQAAGRGLQLLFYSVGIGQISSEVPQNLSASRPQDRQFILSSKKLLLSDSGFYLCAWSATVNTEAFFGQGTRLTVV.

The chain uses TRBV18 and TRBJ1-2; the match to TRBD1 covers 9 bases. Germline lookup yields CDR1 KGHSH and CDR2 LQKENI. This CDR3 is built from 14 residues. J gave up 4 bases and V 6 bases, and 6 bases lay outside the gene matches. CDR3 in DNA: TGTGCCAGCTCCCCCGGGACAGGGATCTATGGCTACACCTTC. Translation: CASSPGTGIYGYTF.

The chain has TRBV18 and TRBJ2-4; TRBD2 is a possible D gene (5 bases). The CDR3 has 15 residues. Looked up from germline, CDR1 is KGHSH and CDR2 is LQKENI. Trimming took off 2 bases at V and 3 bases at J, with 11 bases between the two ends. The CDR3 DNA reads TGTGCCAGCTCACCATCGAGCGGCCACAAAAACATTCAGTACTTC. Amino acids: CASSPSSGHKNIQYF.

The chain links TRBV18 to TRBJ1-2; D remains unclear. Deletions cut 2 bases from V and 6 bases from J, with 13 bases between. This CDR3 spans 14 amino acids. Germline V gives CDR1 KGHSH, CDR2 LQKENI. The CDR3 is CASSPLSRHHGYTF. In nucleotides, the CDR3 is TGTGCCAGCTCACCATTGTCGAGACATCATGGCTACACCTTC. The full variable domain, completed using reference TRBV18 and TRBJ1-2, is NAGVMQNPRHLVRRRGQEARLRCSPMKGHSHVYWYRQLPEEGLKFMVYLQKENIIDESGMPKERFSAEFPKEGPSILRIQQVVRGDSAAYFCASSPLSRHHGYTFGSGTRLTVV.

CDR3 protein: CSAEHTGGEETQYF. CDR3 DNA sequence: TGCAGCGCCGAACACACAGGGGGCGAAGAGACCCAGTACTTC. The gene calls are TRBV29-1 and TRBJ2-5; 9 nucleotides align to TRBD1. J was trimmed by 3 bases and V by 7 bases; bases with no gene match: 9. The germline gives CDR1 SQVTM, CDR2 ANQGSEA. This CDR3 spans 14 amino acids.

This rearrangement joins TRBV27 to TRBJ2-7, with 13 bases matching TRBD2. Germline V gives CDR1 MNHEY, CDR2 SMNVEV (reference sequence). The V and J ends lost 5 bases and 1 base, in that order; junction bases with no gene match: 8. This CDR3 is built from 17 residues. CDR3 coding DNA: TGTGCCAGCAGTCGAGAGACTAGCGGGAGGCAATCCTACGAGCAGTACTTC. It is translated as CASSRETSGRQSYEQYF.

As concerns this clone: The sample contains more than one DNA sequence encoding this CDR3. This chain joins TRBV6-1 and TRBJ2-7; 8 positions match TRBD1. CDR3 size: 16 residues. Germline V gene sequence: CDR1 MNHNS, CDR2 SASEGT. V lost 3 bases, J lost 2 bases, and 9 bases stayed unmatched. CDR3 nucleotides: TGTGCCAGCAGTGAGTACGGACAGGGTGTCGCCTACGAGCAGTACTTC. This gives the protein CASSEYGQGVAYEQYF.

The V call is TRBV7-9, the J call TRBJ2-5; D possibly corresponds to TRBD2 (5 bases). Trimming took off 1 base at V and 3 bases at J, with 15 bases between the two ends. CDR3 length: 16 amino acids. The germline CDR1 and CDR2 sequences are SEHNR and FQNEAQ (reference sequence). CDR3 in DNA: TGTGCCAGCAGCTTAGGGGGAGAAAGAAAGAAAGAGACCCAGTACTTC. It codes for CASSLGGERKKETQYF.

The chain carries TRBV7-8 and TRBJ1-4; weak D call: TRBD1 (5 bases). Trimming stripped 1 base from V and 14 bases from J, with 14 bases between. CDR1 SGHVS and CDR2 FQNEAQ come from the germline V gene. This CDR3 contains 13 residues. The CDR3 nucleotides are TGTGCCAGCAGCTTAGTTTCAGGCAGGGATCTGTTTTTT. Amino acid sequence: CASSLVSGRDLFF. The full variable domain, rest sourced from reference TRBV7-8 and TRBJ1-4, is GAGVSQSPRYKVAKRGQDVALRCDPISGHVSLFWYQQALGQGPEFLTYFQNEAQLDKSGLPSDRFFAERPEGSVSTLKIQRTQQEDSAVYLCASSLVSGRDLFFGSGTQLSVL.

The gene calls are TRBV27 and TRBJ2-3; D ambiguous. The germline V gene has CDR1 MNHEY and CDR2 SMNVEV (reference sequence). CDR3 length: 16 amino acids. V dropped 2 bases and J dropped 0 bases, with 12 bases sitting between them. DNA of the CDR3: TGTGCCAGCAGTTTAGGCCCCCGATCTAGCACAGATACGCAGTATTTT. It is translated as CASSLGPRSSTDTQYF.

The V call is TRBV5-1, the J call TRBJ2-1, with 8 bases matching TRBD2. Germline V lookup: CDR1 SGHRS, CDR2 YFSETQ. The CDR3 consists of 12 residues. V lost 9 bases and J lost 8; bases outside the gene matches: 7. The CDR3 sequence: CATRTSKDEQFF. CDR3 nucleotide sequence: TGCGCCACAAGGACTAGCAAAGATGAGCAGTTCTTC.

This clone was seen just once. V is TRBV29-1 and J is TRBJ2-1; 13 nucleotides match TRBD2. Germline assignment: CDR1 SQVTM and CDR2 ANQGSEA. The CDR3 extends over 16 amino acids. Losses at the gene ends were 4 bases for V and 8 bases for J; bases not matched to a gene: 11. CDR3: CSVGGVGTSGNHEQFF. As DNA, the CDR3 is TGCAGCGTTGGGGGGGTGGGGACTAGCGGGAATCATGAGCAGTTCTTC.

The chain is built from TRBV7-2 and TRBJ2-7, with D maybe TRBD2 (5 bases). Germline CDR1 and CDR2: SGHTA and FQGNSA. The CDR3 runs 15 residues. Trimming took off 3 bases at V and 5 bases at J, with 17 bases between the two ends. The CDR3 spells CASSFSFGKGDEQYF. The CDR3 region has the DNA TGTGCCAGCAGCTTTTCGTTCGGGAAGGGCGACGAGCAGTACTTC. Based on the CDR3 plus reference TRBV7-2 and TRBJ2-7, the full variable domain is GAGVSQSPSNKVTEKGKDVELRCDPISGHTALYWYRQSLGQGLEFLIYFQGNSAPDKSGLPSDRFSAERTGGSVSTLTIQRTQQEDSAVYLCASSFSFGKGDEQYFGPGTRLTVT.

The chain uses TRBV7-9 and TRBJ2-7; no clear D gene. The CDR3 sequence is 15 residues long. Germline V gene lookup returns CDR1 SEHNR and CDR2 FQNEAQ (reference sequence). V was pared by 2 bases and J by 3 bases, with 14 bases between. In nucleotides, the CDR3 is TGTGCCAGCAGCTTAACTATATCCCCCATCTACGAGCAGTACTTC. It translates to CASSLTISPIYEQYF.

The rearrangement links TRBV30 to TRBJ1-5; unclear D gene. The CDR3 is 13 residues long. Germline V CDR1 and CDR2: GTSNPN, SVGIG (reference sequence). Deletions cut 1 base from V and 9 bases from J, with 13 bases between. DNA of the CDR3: TGTGCCTGGAGTGCGGAAGTGGCGGGGCCCCAGCATTTT. Its translation is CAWSAEVAGPQHF.

In this sample, this clone turned up once. CDR3 sequence (DNA): TGTGCCACCATCCCCTATAGGGGGACAGATGGCTACACCTTC. Amino acid sequence: CATIPYRGTDGYTF. The chain couples TRBV6-5 to TRBJ1-2, with TRBD1 matching over 7 bases. Trimming removed 10 bases from V and 6 bases from J; junction bases left unmatched: 14. CDR1 and CDR2 from the germline V gene are MNHEY and SVGAGI. The CDR3 extends over 14 amino acids.

J is TRBJ2-7 and V is TRBV11-3; D ambiguous. CDR3 size: 14 residues. V lost 2 bases and J 3 bases, leaving 11 bases between the germline ends. CDR1 is SGHNT, CDR2 YENEEA, per germline. CDR3 coding DNA: TGTGCCAGCAGCTTATCGGAGTTAGGCTACGAGCAGTACTTC. Protein product: CASSLSELGYEQYF. The full variable domain, completed using reference TRBV11-3 and TRBJ2-7, is EAGVVQSPRYKIIEKKQPVAFWCNPISGHNTLYWYLQNLGQGPELLIRYENEEAVDDSQLPKDRFSAERLKGVDSTLKIQPAELGDSAVYLCASSLSELGYEQYFGPGTRLTVT.

This rearrangement joins TRBV7-8 to TRBJ2-1; 7 bases are a match to TRBD2. CDR1 and CDR2 (germline): SGHVS, FQNEAQ. Trimming cost V 5 bases and J 15 bases; bases outside gene matches: 10. CDR3 length equals 12 residues. The CDR3 DNA sequence: TGTGCCAGCAGCCTTGTCGGGTGGGAGGGGTTCTTC. As protein: CASSLVGWEGFF.

This sequence joins TRBV6-1 and TRBJ1-2; D unclear. Trimming stripped 2 bases from V and 8 bases from J, with 6 bases between. The CDR3 has 11 residues. CDR1 is MNHNS, CDR2 SASEGT, per germline. The CDR3 reads CASSEFRGYTF. The CDR3 nucleotides read TGTGCCAGCAGTGAATTCAGGGGCTACACCTTC.

The chain employs TRBV28 and TRBJ1-2; D is unresolved. The V and J ends lost 5 bases and 5 bases respectively, with 9 bases between them. This CDR3 region has 12 residues. Germline assignment: CDR1 MDHEN and CDR2 SYDVKM. The CDR3, as DNA: TGTGCCAGCAGTCCACAGATATATGGCTACACCTTC. Protein: CASSPQIYGYTF.

In DNA, the CDR3 is TGTGCCAGCGGTCGCGAGAGAAATCAGCCCCAGCATTTT. This sequence encodes CASGRERNQPQHF. The genes are TRBV6-1 and TRBJ1-5; D remains ambiguous. This CDR3 is 13 amino acids long. V was trimmed by 8 bases and J by 4 bases, leaving 12 bases between them. The germline V gene encodes CDR1 MNHNS and CDR2 SASEGT.

The gene calls are TRBV2 and TRBJ2-3; D not resolved. Germline V gene sequence: CDR1 SNHLY, CDR2 FYNNEI. The germline V and J ends were trimmed by 5 bases and 4 bases, with 7 bases remaining between them. CDR3 length equals 12 residues. The CDR3 here is CASSLESDTQYF. The CDR3, as DNA: TGTGCCAGCAGTTTAGAATCAGATACGCAGTATTTT.

The genes are TRBV7-9 and TRBJ1-1; D remains unclear. The germline V gene encodes CDR1 SEHNR and CDR2 FQNEAQ (reference sequence). The ends were cut back, 5 bases at V and 1 base at J, with 11 bases in the middle. This CDR3 comprises 14 residues. CDR3: CASSPTAGNTEAFF. The CDR3 nucleotides read TGTGCCAGCAGCCCTACTGCAGGGAACACTGAAGCTTTCTTT.

The V and J genes are TRBV7-9 and TRBJ2-5, with 9 bases that match TRBD1. The CDR3 sequence is 14 residues long. Germline CDR1 reads SEHNR; CDR2 reads FQNEAQ (reference sequence). The junction had 3 bases not matched to a gene; V was cut back by 5 bases and J by 2 bases. The CDR3 is CASSRGTGQETQYF. CDR3 DNA: TGTGCCAGCAGCCGCGGGACAGGGCAAGAGACCCAGTACTTC.

The chain links TRBV27 to TRBJ2-7; 7 bases line up with TRBD2. The CDR3 sequence is 16 residues long. Germline V gives CDR1 MNHEY, CDR2 SMNVEV (reference sequence). The V gene end was trimmed by 5 bases and the J gene end by 0 bases; junction bases not matched to a gene: 10. The chain's CDR3 is CASSTSGTMSSYEQYF. The CDR3 DNA is TGTGCCAGCAGTACCTCCGGGACTATGAGCTCCTACGAGCAGTACTTC.

The chain links TRBV7-7 to TRBJ2-2, with 14 bases identical to TRBD2. The V segment lost 5 bases and the J segment 4 bases; nucleotides outside the gene matches: 6. Germline loops: CDR1 SSHAT, CDR2 FNYEAQ (reference sequence). The CDR3 runs to 17 residues. The CDR3 bases are TGTGCCAGCAGCCGACTAGCGGGAGGGCCGGGCACCGGGGAGCTGTTTTTT. It yields the protein CASSRLAGGPGTGELFF.

The chain recombines TRBV10-3 with TRBJ2-1; 7 bases are a match to TRBD2. CDR1 ENHRY and CDR2 SYGVKD come from the germline V gene. The CDR3 sequence is 12 residues long. V shed 10 bases and J 2 bases; nucleotides not matched to a gene: 2. CDR3: CATSGTYNEQFF. The CDR3, as DNA: TGTGCCACTAGCGGAACCTACAATGAGCAGTTCTTC.

The V and J genes are TRBV13 and TRBJ1-2, with TRBD1 matching 10 bases. Germline V lookup: CDR1 PRHDT, CDR2 FYEKMQ (reference sequence). Unmatched junction bases numbered 8, after V lost 5 bases and J lost 2 bases. CDR3 length: 16 residues. The CDR3 nucleotides are TGTGCCAGCAGCCTATACGCGGGACAGGGGAACTATGGCTACACCTTC. This gives the protein CASSLYAGQGNYGYTF.